The 28 T cell receptor beta chains presented below share a single source sample, sequenced in a study of tumor-infiltrating lymphocytes in primary liver carcinoma. Unsorted bulk tissue, 20-30 mg of it, served as the source for co-extraction of RNA and DNA. Total RNA (around 500 ng) served as template for TCR beta cDNA synthesis primed by a constant-region primer. Libraries covering TCR beta were generated through three nested multiplex PCR rounds (using a slightly modified ARM-PCR). Investigators reported that the first two PCR rounds, at 10 cycles each, used TRBV1-TRBV30 forward primers with a C-beta reverse primer. TCRdb reprocessed the multiplex PCR reads via MiXCR and lists one record per CDR3 protein. The sample holds roughly 45,000 distinct CDR3 sequences; approximately 70% are singletons and the top ten take about 29%. The specimen was liver tumor tissue from sampling region 5. Subset described: tumor region T5, tumor centre. The receptors here all came from a man aged 35-49 years with primary liver carcinoma and hepatitis B virus infection.

Remarks on this clonotype: This may be a read error, as it is one base from a much larger clone. CDR3: CAWCVRVGGPYEQYF. As DNA, the CDR3 is TGTGCCTGGTGTGTACGGGTGGGAGGCCCCTACGAGCAGTACTTC. The rearrangement joins TRBV30 to TRBJ2-7, with TRBD2 as a possible D gene (6 bases). CDR3 size: 15 residues. The germline CDR1 and CDR2 sequences are GTSNPN and SVGIG (reference sequence).

Points on this clonotype: Germline and junction disagree at one end, which may indicate a read error. The chain is built from TRBV6-2 or TRBV6-3 and TRBJ1-1; D is unclear. The CDR3 is 14 residues long. Germline V CDR1 and CDR2: MNHEY, SVGEGT. The CDR3, as DNA: TGTACCAGCAGTTACTCCGCCTGGTACACAGAAGCTTTCTTT. As protein: CTSSYSAWYTEAFF.

This clonotype was found a few times. The chain is built from TRBV4-2 and TRBJ2-7; tentative D call: TRBD1 (7 bases). The V gene lost 0 bases and the J gene lost 6 bases, with 21 bases spanning the gap. The V gene's germline CDR1 is LGHNA and CDR2 YNFKEQ. This CDR3 comprises 17 residues. This CDR3 reads CASSQDTGAGGGCEQYF. CDR3 nucleotide sequence: TGTGCCAGCAGCCAAGATACCGGGGCCGGAGGGGGCTGCGAGCAGTACTTC.

Details on this clonotype: Its ends do not fully match the called genes, so a read error is possible. The J gene is TRBJ2-1, the V gene TRBV11-2, with TRBD2 identical over 11 bases. In germline, CDR1 is SGHAT, CDR2 FQNNGV. The CDR3 is 15 amino acids. In DNA, the CDR3 is TGTGCCAGCAGGCTACTAGCGGGAGCTTTCGATGAGCAGTTATTC. Its translation: CASRLLAGAFDEQLF.

The chain combines TRBV7-9 with TRBJ2-5; tentative D call: TRBD1 (6 bases). CDR1 and CDR2 (germline): SEHNR, FQNEAQ (reference sequence). The length of the CDR3 is 16 residues. CDR3 coding DNA: TGTGTCAACAGCCCCCGGGGCAGGGGAGTCCAAGAGACCCAGTACTTC. It is translated as CVNSPRGRGVQETQYF.

A word on this clonotype: The junction differs from germline at one of its ends, possibly a read error. The rearrangement links TRBV7-8 to TRBJ2-7; TRBD1 matches at 8 bases. The CDR3 length is 14 residues. The germline gives CDR1 SGHVS, CDR2 FQNEAQ. CDR3 sequence (DNA): TGTGTCAGCAGCTTAGGGTACATGGACAGGGACCAGTACTTC. Translated, it gives CVSSLGYMDRDQYF.

With respect to this clonotype: A read error may produce the germline difference seen at one junction end. The chain has TRBV6-5 and TRBJ2-7, with 9 bases lining up with TRBD1. The germline gives CDR1 MNHEY, CDR2 SVGAGI. The CDR3 has 14 residues. The DNA for the CDR3 is TGTGCCAACAGTACATCCCGGGACAGGGTGGAGCAATACTTC. Its protein product is CANSTSRDRVEQYF.

The chain employs TRBV12-3 or TRBV12-4 and TRBJ1-2, with 8 bases that match TRBD1. CDR3 length equals 15 residues. CDR3 in DNA: TGTGTCAGTAGTCTCCGGGACAGGTCTAACTATGGCTACACCTTC. This encodes CVSSLRDRSNYGYTF.

This clonotype was detected ten times or more. The V call is TRBV6-1, the J call TRBJ2-1; no reliable D call. The CDR3 spans 13 residues. Germline CDR1 and CDR2: MNHNS and SASEGT. The V end lost 9 bases, the J end lost 4 bases, and 13 bases lay between the germline ends. The CDR3 bases are TGTGCCAGTCTTAGGCCCTCGTACAATGAGCAGTTCTTC. Amino acids: CASLRPSYNEQFF.

Turning to this clonotype: No conserved phenylalanine or tryptophan is present at the end of the CDR3, so a read error is the likely explanation. The V and J genes are TRBV29-1 and TRBJ2-1, with 11 bases that match TRBD2. Germline V lookup: CDR1 SQVTM, CDR2 ANQGSEA. The CDR3 is 16 amino acids. With 1 base clipped from V and 5 bases from J, the junction kept 7 bases outside the gene matches. In DNA form, the CDR3 reads TGCAGCGTTGAAGGGGGGGCTAGCGGGAGGCACAATGAGCAGTTCTTA. The encoded protein is CSVEGGASGRHNEQFL.

This clonotype was counted a few times. V usage is TRBV11-2 and J usage is TRBJ1-2, with a possible D match to TRBD1 (6 bases). V was pared by 1 base and J by 6 bases, with 24 bases between. CDR1 SGHAT and CDR2 FQNNGV come from the germline V gene. The CDR3 spans 18 residues. The CDR3 region has the DNA TGTGCCAGCAGCTTAGTAATAATAGGGCGGCAGGGGCCGGATGGCTACACCTTC. It is translated as CASSLVIIGRQGPDGYTF. The full variable domain, its missing parts supplied by reference TRBV11-2 and TRBJ1-2, is EAGVAQSPRYKIIEKRQSVAFWCNPISGHATLYWYQQILGQGPKLLIQFQNNGVVDDSQLPKDRFSAERLKGVDSTLKIQPAKLEDSAVYLCASSLVIIGRQGPDGYTFGSGTRLTVV.

Regarding this clonotype: A much larger clonotype is one base distant, so this may be a read error. The chain couples TRBV30 to TRBJ2-4; tentatively, D is TRBD1 (7 bases). Germline-derived CDR1 and CDR2 are GTSNPN and SVGIG (reference sequence). The CDR3 consists of 15 residues. CDR3 bases: TGTGCTTCCTCAGGGGGGTTAGTGGGGGGAAACATTCAGTACTTC. It specifies CASSGGLVGGNIQYF.

Comments on this clonotype: The final CDR3 position lacks the conserved phenylalanine or tryptophan, pointing to a likely read error. This rearrangement joins TRBV4-2 to TRBJ2-1; 13 positions match TRBD2. The CDR3 covers 17 residues. V lost 0 bases to trimming and J lost 12 bases; unmatched junction nucleotides: 11. From germline, CDR1 is LGHNA and CDR2 YNFKEQ. CDR3 in amino acids: CASSQDLGLAGEDGQFS. The CDR3 coding sequence is TGTGCCAGCAGCCAAGATCTTGGACTAGCGGGAGAGGATGGGCAGTTCTCC.

With respect to this clonotype: At one end the junction does not follow the germline gene, possibly because of a read error. This sequence joins TRBV11-2 and TRBJ2-3; D call uncertain. Germline V lookup: CDR1 SGHAT, CDR2 FQNNGV. CDR3 length: 15 residues. The CDR3 DNA is TGCGCCAGCAGTCACACTGGCGGCTTCGAGGATACGCAGTATTTT. Protein product: CASSHTGGFEDTQYF.

This clonotype came up a few times. The rearrangement links TRBV7-3 to TRBJ2-2; D is undetermined. Germline loops: CDR1 SGHTA, CDR2 FQGTGA. V was clipped by 2 bases and J by 5 bases, with 9 bases between them. This CDR3 spans 14 amino acids. The CDR3 bases are TGTGCCAGCAGCTTACATCCCGAGACCGGGGAGCTGTTTTTT. Residues: CASSLHPETGELFF.

With respect to this clonotype: Sequence at one end of the junction differs from germline and may be a read error. This chain connects TRBV5-6 to TRBJ2-1; the D is unclear. There are 14 residues in the CDR3. CDR1 and CDR2 (germline): SGHDT, YYEEEE. This CDR3 is CASRFWAVGDEHFF. The CDR3 DNA is TGTGCCAGCAGATTCTGGGCGGTGGGCGATGAGCATTTCTTC. Full variable domain (remainder filled in from reference TRBV5-6 and TRBJ2-1): DAGVTQSPTHLIKTRGQQVTLRCSPKSGHDTVSWYQQALGQGPQFIFQYYEEEERQRGNFPDRFSGHQFPNYSSELNVNALLLGDSALYLCASRFWAVGDEHFFGPGTRLTVL.

As to this clonotype: A read error may produce the germline difference seen at one junction end. The chain employs TRBV6-5 and TRBJ2-3; 9 bases are a match to TRBD2. Per the germline V gene, CDR1 is MNHEY and CDR2 is SVGAGI. The CDR3 contains 17 residues. The CDR3 sequence is CAGSYSDSGSSIDTQYF. CDR3 sequence (DNA): TGTGCCGGCAGTTACTCGGATAGCGGGAGCTCCATAGATACGCAATATTTT.

In its sample, this clonotype was seen many times. The V and J genes are TRBV12-3 or TRBV12-4 and TRBJ1-5; 11 positions agree with TRBD1. The CDR3 totals 18 residues. With 6 bases clipped from V and 4 bases from J, the junction kept 14 bases outside the gene matches. The CDR3 loop reads CASSRTGQGVLGNQPQHF. CDR3 nucleotides: TGTGCCAGCAGCCGTACGGGACAGGGGGTCTTGGGGAATCAGCCCCAGCATTTT.

This clonotype was seen repeatedly, ten times or more. V gene TRBV12-3 or TRBV12-4 combines with J gene TRBJ1-6; D is possibly TRBD1 (6 bases). The CDR3 spans 13 residues. V was clipped by 7 bases and J by 14 bases, with 18 bases between them. CDR3: CASTVTGFGALHF. The CDR3 region has the DNA TGTGCCAGCACCGTTACAGGGTTTGGAGCCCTCCACTTT.

The chain recombines TRBV4-1 with TRBJ1-6; D is ambiguous. The V gene lost 3 bases and the J gene lost 14 bases, with 23 bases spanning the gap. From germline, CDR1 is MGHRA and CDR2 YSYEKL. This CDR3 is built from 16 residues. CDR3 in DNA: TGCGCCAGCAGCCAGACCGGACCGTCCTATAATACATCCCTCCACTTT. Translating gives CASSQTGPSYNTSLHF.

Worth noting for this clonotype: No conserved phenylalanine or tryptophan ends this CDR3, so it is likely a read error. The DNA is omitted, as the CDR3 cannot be located on it reliably, and the CDR3 follows TCRdb's listing. V gene TRBV5-1 combines with J gene TRBJ2-1; no DNA check was done on the table's D call, TRBD2. Germline V gives CDR1 SGHRS, CDR2 YFSETQ. Termini included, the CDR3 measures 16 amino acids. The CDR3 sequence is CASSRDLRSSYNEQLL.

On this clonotype itself: One end of the junction is discordant with germline, which a read error may explain. The J gene is TRBJ2-7, the V gene TRBV11-1, with D maybe TRBD1 (6 bases). Germline CDR1 and CDR2: SGHAT and FQDESV (reference sequence). CDR3 length: 12 amino acids. In DNA form, the CDR3 reads TGTACCAGCAACTTAGCAGGGACAAAACAGTACTTC. It yields the protein CTSNLAGTKQYF.

On this clonotype itself: Its ends do not fully match the called genes, so a read error is possible. The chain has TRBV4-2 and TRBJ2-7; TRBD1 matches 10 bases. The CDR3 has 15 residues. CDR1 and CDR2 from the germline V gene are LGHNA and YNFKEQ. The CDR3 region has the DNA TGTGCCAGCAACCTCTCTTGGGACAGGGGTAGCGAGCCGTACTTC. Its translation is CASNLSWDRGSEPYF.

This clonotype was detected ten times or more. The genes are TRBV28 and TRBJ1-1, with D maybe TRBD1 (6 bases). Trimming pared 4 bases from V and 3 bases from J, leaving 15 bases between. CDR3 length: 15 amino acids. CDR1 and CDR2 (germline): MDHEN, SYDVKM. This CDR3 is CASSSAGGQDTEAFF. CDR3 sequence (DNA): TGTGCCAGCAGTTCCGCCGGGGGGCAGGACACTGAAGCTTTCTTT.

This clonotype came up many times. This chain uses TRBV4-1 with TRBJ2-7; 10 bases match TRBD1. Germline CDR1 and CDR2: MGHRA and YSYEKL. CDR3 size: 17 residues. Germline trimming cut 4 bases from V and 0 bases from J; bases unmatched to any gene: 9. DNA for the CDR3: TGCGCCAGCAGCCCGGGACAGGGGATCAGGAGCTCCTACGAGCAGTACTTC. It translates to CASSPGQGIRSSYEQYF.

In regard to this clonotype: An end of the junction differs from the germline gene, which may be a read error. The chain recombines TRBV11-1 with TRBJ2-3; 9 bases are a match to TRBD2. Germline V CDR1 and CDR2: SGHAT, FQDESV (reference sequence). CDR3 length equals 16 residues. The CDR3 loop reads CASSLGTSTQTNTQYF. CDR3 DNA: TGTGCCAGCAGCCTTGGGACTAGCACACAAACAAATACGCAATATTTT.

As for this clonotype: Its ends do not fully match the called genes, so a read error is possible. This chain joins TRBV4-1 and TRBJ2-7, with TRBD1 matching 8 bases. CDR1 MGHRA and CDR2 YSYEKL come from the germline V gene. The CDR3 is made up of 15 amino acids. CDR3 in DNA: TGCGCCAGCGGCCAAGATTACAGGGGGATATACAAGCAGTACTTC. Translation: CASGQDYRGIYKQYF.

Comments on this clonotype: One end of the junction varies from germline; a read error may be responsible. The V and J genes are TRBV4-1 and TRBJ1-2; D might be TRBD1 (5 bases). From germline, CDR1 is MGHRA and CDR2 YSYEKL. The CDR3 has 16 residues. CDR3: CASSQDEAGTYYDYTF. CDR3 nucleotide sequence: TGCGCCAGCAGCCAAGATGAGGCAGGGACTTACTATGACTACACCTTT.